This TCR beta chain was identified in a study of CD8+ T cells in alopecia areata. As for the study in general: Tofacitinib administration to treated patients was oral, at 5 to 10 mg twice daily. Tofacitinib ran for 6 to 18 months before 6 months off drug. Regarding the study as a whole: Clonality was higher in lesional than normal scalp, especially in alopecia totalis/universalis.

This clone was observed a few times. Its antigen is undetermined. Treatment denoted: oral pan-JAK inhibitor, 5-10 mg twice daily. Extraction and reverse transcription of RNA yielded cDNA as the sequencing template. Profiling relied on immunoSEQ multiplex PCR, and the TCRdb table lists in-frame clones only, not all of them. The data contain about 180,000 clones, 53% of them singletons. The CDR3 is made up of 16 amino acids. Germline CDR1 reads MRHNA; CDR2 reads SNTAGT. Germline trimming cut 0 bases from V and 8 bases from J; bases unmatched to any gene: 10. Sequenced material: CD8+ T cells sorted from blood, taken at week 24, from a patient treated with tofacitinib. This sequence was found in a human donor with alopecia areata. The chain couples TRBV6-4 to TRBJ1-2; 9 bases are a match to TRBD1. The CDR3 DNA sequence: TGTGCCAGCAGTGACTCATGGACAGGGGATAAGGGGGGCTACACCTTC. It specifies CASSDSWTGDKGGYTF.